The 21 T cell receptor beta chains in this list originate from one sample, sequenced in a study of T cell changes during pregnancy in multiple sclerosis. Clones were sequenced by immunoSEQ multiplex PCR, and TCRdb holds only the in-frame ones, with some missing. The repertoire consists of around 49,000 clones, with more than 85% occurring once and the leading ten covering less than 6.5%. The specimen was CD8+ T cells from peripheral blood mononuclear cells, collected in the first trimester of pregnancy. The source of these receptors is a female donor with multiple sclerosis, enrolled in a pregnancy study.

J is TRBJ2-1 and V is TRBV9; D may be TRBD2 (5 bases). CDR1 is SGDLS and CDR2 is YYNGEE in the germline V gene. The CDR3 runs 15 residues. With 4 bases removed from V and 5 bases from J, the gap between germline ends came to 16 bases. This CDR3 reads CASSHTGNVDNEQFF. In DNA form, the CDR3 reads TGTGCCAGCAGCCACACCGGGAATGTGGACAATGAGCAGTTCTTC.

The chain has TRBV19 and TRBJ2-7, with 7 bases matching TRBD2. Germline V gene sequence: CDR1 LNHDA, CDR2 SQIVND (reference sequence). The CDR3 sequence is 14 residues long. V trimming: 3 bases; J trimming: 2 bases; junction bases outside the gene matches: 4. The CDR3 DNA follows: TGTGCCAGTAGTATGGGGGGGGTTACCTACGAGCAGTACTTC. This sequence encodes CASSMGGVTYEQYF.

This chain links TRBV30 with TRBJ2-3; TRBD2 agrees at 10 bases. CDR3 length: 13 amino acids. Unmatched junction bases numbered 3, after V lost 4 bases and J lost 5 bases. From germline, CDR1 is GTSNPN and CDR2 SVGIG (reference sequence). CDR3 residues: CAWTSGGGDTQYF. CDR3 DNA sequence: TGTGCCTGGACTAGCGGGGGAGGAGATACGCAGTATTTT.

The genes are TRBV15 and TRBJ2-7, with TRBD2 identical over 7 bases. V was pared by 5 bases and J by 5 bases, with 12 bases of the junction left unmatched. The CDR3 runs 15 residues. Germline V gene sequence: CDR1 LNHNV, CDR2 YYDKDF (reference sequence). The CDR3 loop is CATSPRGGSLNEQYF. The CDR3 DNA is TGTGCCACCAGCCCTAGGGGCGGGAGCCTCAACGAGCAGTACTTC.

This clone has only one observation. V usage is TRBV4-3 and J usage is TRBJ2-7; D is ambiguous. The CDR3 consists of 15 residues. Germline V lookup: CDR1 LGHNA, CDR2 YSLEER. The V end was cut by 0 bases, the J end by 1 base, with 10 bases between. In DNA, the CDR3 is TGCGCCAGCAGCCAAGATAGGAGCAGTTCCTACGAGCAGTACTTC. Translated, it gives CASSQDRSSSYEQYF.

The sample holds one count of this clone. The CDR3 nucleotides read TGCGCCAGCAGGAACGGGACAGGGGGTCGGTTGGGTGAAGCTTTCTTT. Protein product: CASRNGTGGRLGEAFF. The chain carries TRBV5-1 and TRBJ1-1, with 11 bases aligning to TRBD1. The CDR3 has 16 amino acids. J lost 7 bases, V lost 5 bases, and 13 bases had no gene match. CDR1 and CDR2 from the germline V gene are SGHRS and YFSETQ.

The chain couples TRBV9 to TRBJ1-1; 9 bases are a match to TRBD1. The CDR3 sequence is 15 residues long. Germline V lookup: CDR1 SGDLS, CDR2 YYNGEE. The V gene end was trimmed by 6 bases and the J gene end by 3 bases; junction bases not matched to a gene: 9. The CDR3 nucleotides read TGTGCCAGCACCAGACAGGGGGATGGGGACACTGAAGCTTTCTTT. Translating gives CASTRQGDGDTEAFF.

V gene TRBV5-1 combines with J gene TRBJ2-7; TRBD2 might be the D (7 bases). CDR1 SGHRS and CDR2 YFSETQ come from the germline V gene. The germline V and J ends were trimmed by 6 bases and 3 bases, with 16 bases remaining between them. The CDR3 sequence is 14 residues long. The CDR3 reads CASKAGRGSYEQYF. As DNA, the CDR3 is TGCGCCAGCAAGGCGGGGAGGGGGAGCTACGAGCAGTACTTC. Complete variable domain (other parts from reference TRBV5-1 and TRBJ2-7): KAGVTQTPRYLIKTRGQQVTLSCSPISGHRSVSWYQQTPGQGLQFLFEYFSETQRNKGNFPGRFSGRQFSNSRSEMNVSTLELGDSALYLCASKAGRGSYEQYFGPGTRLTVT.

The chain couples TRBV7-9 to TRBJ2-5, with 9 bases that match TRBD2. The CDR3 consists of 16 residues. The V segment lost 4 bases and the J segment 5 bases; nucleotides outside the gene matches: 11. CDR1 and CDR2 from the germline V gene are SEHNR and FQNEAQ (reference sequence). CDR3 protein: CASSSPRGGRMETQYF. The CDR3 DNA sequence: TGTGCCAGCAGCTCTCCGCGGGGGGGTCGTATGGAGACCCAGTACTTC.

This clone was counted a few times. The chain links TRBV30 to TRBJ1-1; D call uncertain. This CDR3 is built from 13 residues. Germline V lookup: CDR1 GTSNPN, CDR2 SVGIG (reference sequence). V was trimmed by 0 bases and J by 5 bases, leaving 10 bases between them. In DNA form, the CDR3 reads TGTGCCTGGAGTGTAGAGTTGAGAACTGAAGCTTTCTTT. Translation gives CAWSVELRTEAFF.

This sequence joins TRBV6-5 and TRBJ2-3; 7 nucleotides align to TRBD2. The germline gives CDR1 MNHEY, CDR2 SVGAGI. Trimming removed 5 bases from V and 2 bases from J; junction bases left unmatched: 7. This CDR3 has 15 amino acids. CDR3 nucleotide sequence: TGTGCCAGCAGTCCCGAGGCGGGGGTCACAGATACGCAGTATTTT. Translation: CASSPEAGVTDTQYF.

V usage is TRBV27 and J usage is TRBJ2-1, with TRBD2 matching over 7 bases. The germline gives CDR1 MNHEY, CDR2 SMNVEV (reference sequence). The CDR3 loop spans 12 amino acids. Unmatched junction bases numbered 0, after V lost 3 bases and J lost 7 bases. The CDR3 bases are TGTGCCAGCAGTTTGCGGGGGAATGAGCAGTTCTTC. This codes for CASSLRGNEQFF.

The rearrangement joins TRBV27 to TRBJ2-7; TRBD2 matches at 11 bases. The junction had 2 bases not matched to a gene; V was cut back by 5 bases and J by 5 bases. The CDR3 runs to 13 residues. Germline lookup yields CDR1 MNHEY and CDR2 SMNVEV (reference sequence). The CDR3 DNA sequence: TGTGCCAGCAGTCAACTAGCGGGAGACGAGCAGTACTTC. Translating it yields CASSQLAGDEQYF.

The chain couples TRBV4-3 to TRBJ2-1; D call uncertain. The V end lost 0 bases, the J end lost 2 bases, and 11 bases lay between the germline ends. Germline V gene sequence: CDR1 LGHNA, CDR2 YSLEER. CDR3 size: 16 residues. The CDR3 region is CASSQDRSSPYNEQFF. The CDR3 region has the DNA TGCGCCAGCAGCCAAGATAGGAGCAGTCCCTACAATGAGCAGTTCTTC.

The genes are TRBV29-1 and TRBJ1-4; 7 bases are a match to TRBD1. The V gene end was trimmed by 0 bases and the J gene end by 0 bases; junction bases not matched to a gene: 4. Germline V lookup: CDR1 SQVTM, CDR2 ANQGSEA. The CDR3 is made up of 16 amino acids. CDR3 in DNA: TGCAGCGTTGAAGATCTTCAGGGGGCAACTAATGAAAAACTGTTTTTT. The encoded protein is CSVEDLQGATNEKLFF.

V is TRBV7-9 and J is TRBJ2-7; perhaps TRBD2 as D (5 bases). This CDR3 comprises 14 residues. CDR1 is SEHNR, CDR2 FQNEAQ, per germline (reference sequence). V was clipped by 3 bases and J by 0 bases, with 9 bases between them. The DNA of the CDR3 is TGTGCCAGCAGCTTCAGCGGACGCTCCTACGAGCAGTACTTC. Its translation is CASSFSGRSYEQYF.

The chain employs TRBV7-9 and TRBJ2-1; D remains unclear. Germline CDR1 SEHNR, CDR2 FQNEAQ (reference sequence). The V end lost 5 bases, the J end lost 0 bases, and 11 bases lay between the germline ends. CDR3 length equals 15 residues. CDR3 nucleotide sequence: TGTGCCAGCAGCCCCTGGAGTAACTCCTACAATGAGCAGTTCTTC. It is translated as CASSPWSNSYNEQFF.

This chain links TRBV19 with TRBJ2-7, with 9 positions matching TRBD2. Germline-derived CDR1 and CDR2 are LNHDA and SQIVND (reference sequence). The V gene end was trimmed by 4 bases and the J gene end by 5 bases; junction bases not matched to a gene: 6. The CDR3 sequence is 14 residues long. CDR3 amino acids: CASSSGTSFNEQYF. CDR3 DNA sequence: TGTGCCAGTAGTAGTGGGACTAGCTTCAACGAGCAGTACTTC.

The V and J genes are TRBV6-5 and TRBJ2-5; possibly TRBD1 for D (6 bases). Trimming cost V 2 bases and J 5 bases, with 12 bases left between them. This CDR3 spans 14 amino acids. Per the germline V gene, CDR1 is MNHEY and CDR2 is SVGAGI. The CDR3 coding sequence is TGTGCCAGCAGTTACGGGGGCGTACAGGAGACCCAGTACTTC. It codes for CASSYGGVQETQYF.

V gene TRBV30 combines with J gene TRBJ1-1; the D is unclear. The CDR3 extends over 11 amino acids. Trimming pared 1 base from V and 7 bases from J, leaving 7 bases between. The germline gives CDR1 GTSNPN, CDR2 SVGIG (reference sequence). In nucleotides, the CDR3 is TGTGCCTGGAGTGCCTCCAGTGAAGCTTTCTTT. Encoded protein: CAWSASSEAFF.

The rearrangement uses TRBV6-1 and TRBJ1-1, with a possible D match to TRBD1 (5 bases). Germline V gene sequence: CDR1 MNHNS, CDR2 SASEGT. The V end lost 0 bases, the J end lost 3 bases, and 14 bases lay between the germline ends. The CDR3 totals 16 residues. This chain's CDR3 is CASSEARRRGDTEAFF. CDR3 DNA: TGTGCCAGCAGTGAAGCACGCAGGCGGGGGGACACTGAAGCTTTCTTT.